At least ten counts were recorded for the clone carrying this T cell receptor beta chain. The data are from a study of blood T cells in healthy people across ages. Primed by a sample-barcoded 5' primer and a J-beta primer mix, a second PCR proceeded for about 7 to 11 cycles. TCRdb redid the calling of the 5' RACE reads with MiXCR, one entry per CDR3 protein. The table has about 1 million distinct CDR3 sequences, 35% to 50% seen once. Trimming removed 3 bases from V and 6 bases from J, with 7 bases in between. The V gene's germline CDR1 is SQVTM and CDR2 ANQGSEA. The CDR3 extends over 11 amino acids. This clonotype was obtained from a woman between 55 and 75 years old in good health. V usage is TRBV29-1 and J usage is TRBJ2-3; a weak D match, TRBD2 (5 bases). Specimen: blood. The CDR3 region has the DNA TGCAGCGTTGAGGAGGTCGATACGCAGTATTTT. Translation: CSVEEVDTQYF.